This TCR beta chain derives from a study of cytomegalovirus exposure and HLA in healthy donors. Trimming shortened V by 3 bases and J by 1 base, and 10 bases separated the two germline ends. The CDR3 has 15 amino acids. The germline V gene encodes CDR1 LNHDA and CDR2 SQIVND (reference sequence). The study ran its PCR with 60 Vbeta and 13 Jbeta primers. Profiling relied on immunoSEQ multiplex PCR, and the TCRdb table lists in-frame clones only, not all of them. In the table there are some 180,000 clones, roughly 80% of which are singletons. Regarding this clone: Its specificity is not known.

Study-wide findings and caveats: Later genetic work tied a missense DCLRE1C variant to beta-chain V and J trimming.

The chain is built from TRBV19 and TRBJ2-1, with D perhaps TRBD2 (6 bases). The sequenced material came from PBMCs. The TCR comes from a man aged 35 to 55 in good health and CMV-seronegative. Written as DNA, the CDR3 is TGTGCCAGTAGTATGGGGGGATGGTCCTACAATGAGCAGTTCTTC. Translating it yields CASSMGGWSYNEQFF.